The 29 T cell receptor beta chains given below trace back to one sample, sequenced in a study of CD8+ T cells in alopecia areata. TCR sequencing used cDNA made by reverse transcription of extracted RNA. The repertoire was sequenced with immunoSEQ multiplex PCR; TCRdb's copy has only in-frame clones and lacks some. Recorded here are some 110,000 clones, none singletons. The sample consisted of lesional skin. The receptors derive from a C3H/HeJ mouse with alopecia areata. The MHC haplotype of this mouse line is H2-k.

Turning to this clone: The gene names here belong to mouse. The CDR3 is CASSDVVNTGQLYF. The part of the CDR3 DNA that was read is TGTGCCAGCAGTGATGTTGTAAACACCGGG. V usage is TRBV13-1 and J usage is TRBJ2-2; D unresolved. The CDR3 is cut off 4 residues early in the read; its end comes from the germline J gene. In germline, CDR1 is NSHNY, CDR2 SYGAGN. Trimming took 0 bases from V and 1 from J, leaving 4 bases between them. CDR3 size: 14 residues.

Only a few counts were recorded for this clone. Gene names are the mouse ones. From the germline J gene comes the end of the CDR3, since the read stops 4 residues before it. The chain employs TRBV13-3 and TRBJ2-2; D not resolved. With 3 bases removed from V and 1 base from J, the gap between germline ends came to 4 bases. There are 13 residues in the CDR3. Per germline, CDR1 NNHDY and CDR2 SYVADS. CDR3 residues: CASSVLNTGQLYF. The DNA read from the CDR3 is TGTGCCAGCAGTGTCCTAAACACCGGG.

In this sample, this clone turned up many times. The genes and germline here are from mouse. The read ends 4 residues shy of where the CDR3 ends; the end is completed using the germline J gene. This sequence joins TRBV13-3 and TRBJ1-1; D not certain. From germline, CDR1 is NNHDY and CDR2 SYVADS. This CDR3 is 14 amino acids long. V lost 2 bases, J lost 3 bases, and 11 bases lay in between. The CDR3 loop is CASSEYGEDTEVFF. CDR3 bases read: TGTGCCAGCAGTGAGTATGGGGAGGACACA.

Notes on this clone: At residue 9, the TCRdb protein and translated DNA are inconsistent; the protein given comes from the DNA. Gene labels here are mouse ones. Incomplete CDR3 DNA: TGTGCCAGCAGCCACTTCAATTCGCCC. It translates to CASSHFNSP. The complete CDR3 sequence is CASSHFNSPLYF. The chain carries TRBV13-3 and TRBJ1-6, with D hard to call. The CDR3 end falls 3 residues outside the read, so it is completed with the germline J gene. TRBJ1-6 is an ORF for which the function is uncertain. Germline-derived CDR1 and CDR2 are NNHDY and SYVADS. V lost 5 bases, J lost 7 bases, and 7 bases lay in between. The length of the CDR3 is 12 residues.

This clone was found a few times. The genes are named according to mouse. The CDR3 end lies 4 residues beyond the end of the read and is filled in from the germline J gene. V is TRBV13-3 and J is TRBJ2-4, with 8 positions matching TRBD1. The CDR3 extends over 17 amino acids. J gave up 2 bases and V 5 bases, and 13 bases lay outside the gene matches. The germline V gene has CDR1 NNHDY and CDR2 SYVADS. CDR3 in amino acids: CASRAPGQDPFQNTLYF. The CDR3 DNA, read in part, is TGTGCCAGCAGGGCACCGGGACAGGATCCCTTTCAAAAC.

Regarding this clone: Gene names are mouse gene names. The sequence runs out 4 residues before the end of the CDR3; the remainder is reconstructed from the germline J gene. This chain uses TRBV13-3 with TRBJ2-7; 14 nucleotides match TRBD2. Trimming removed 1 base from V and 1 base from J; junction bases left unmatched: 7. This CDR3 contains 18 residues. Germline lookup yields CDR1 NNHDY and CDR2 SYVADS. CDR3 sequence reads: CASSDHRGLGGRSYEQYF. CDR3 DNA (partial): TGTGCCAGCAGTGATCACAGGGGACTGGGGGGGCGATCCTAT.

With regard to this clone: The gene symbols are mouse symbols. The CDR3 end lies 4 residues beyond the end of the read and is filled in from the germline J gene. This rearrangement joins TRBV19 to TRBJ2-1, with 10 bases matching TRBD1. With V trimmed by 5 bases and J by 5 bases, 7 bases remained unmatched. The CDR3 is 15 residues long. In germline, CDR1 is FNHDT, CDR2 SITEND (reference sequence). The CDR3 here is CASRLRQGANAEQFF. The sequenced CDR3 bases are TGTGCCAGCAGGCTCCGACAGGGGGCGAATGCT.

This clone appeared a few times. The gene names given are mouse names. The read ends 4 residues early relative to the CDR3; the germline J gene fills the gap. V usage is TRBV13-3 and J usage is TRBJ1-1, with D perhaps matching TRBD1 (6 bases). V was trimmed by 4 bases and J by 0 bases, leaving 16 bases between them. The CDR3 extends over 16 amino acids. CDR1 and CDR2 (germline): NNHDY, SYVADS. The covered CDR3 bases are TGTGCCAGCAGTCCCCTCGGGACAAATGCAAACACA. Protein sequence: CASSPLGTNANT. The full CDR3 protein is CASSPLGTNANTEVFF.

A note on this clone: Genes here carry mouse names. The missing CDR3 end, 4 residues past where the read stops, is filled in from the germline J gene. The chain employs TRBV19 and TRBJ1-2; the match to TRBD1 covers 7 bases. This CDR3 contains 13 residues. Germline V CDR1 and CDR2: FNHDT, SITEND (reference sequence). The CDR3 sequence: CASSARQGADYTF. The part of the CDR3 DNA that was read is TGTGCCAGCAGTGCCAGACAGGGCGCC.

About this clone: Germline and genes here are mouse. The sequence runs out 4 residues before the end of the CDR3; the remainder is reconstructed from the germline J gene. This chain links TRBV13-3 with TRBJ2-5; possible D gene TRBD1, 6 bases. The CDR3 runs 12 residues. Germline V gene lookup returns CDR1 NNHDY and CDR2 SYVADS. CDR3 region: CASWAGADTQYF. Partial CDR3 DNA: TGTGCCAGCTGGGCAGGGGCGGAC.

At least ten counts were recorded for this clone. The germline and genes are mouse ones. The read is 4 residues too short to cover the CDR3 end, so that end is filled in from the germline J gene. V and J are TRBV13-3 and TRBJ1-1; weak D call: TRBD1 (5 bases). CDR1 and CDR2 from the germline V gene are NNHDY and SYVADS. This CDR3 region has 15 residues. V was clipped by 2 bases and J by 1 base, with 12 bases between them. The CDR3 sequence: CASSEPGRGNTEVFF. CDR3 DNA, as far as it was read: TGTGCCAGCAGTGAGCCCGGGAGGGGGAACACA.

This clone appeared a few times. All gene names here are mouse names. The read ends 4 residues shy of where the CDR3 ends; the end is completed using the germline J gene. The V gene is TRBV16, the J gene TRBJ2-3, with D possibly TRBD1 on 6 matching bases. The CDR3 contains 16 residues. The germline gives CDR1 SGHSA, CDR2 FRNQAP. V dropped 3 bases and J dropped 2 bases, with 15 bases sitting between them. The sequenced part of the CDR3 DNA is TGTGCAAGCAGCTTGAGCCCTGAGGGGGATGCAGAA. Protein product: CASSLSPEGDAE. The whole CDR3 protein is CASSLSPEGDAETLYF.

This clone was detected a few times. The germline and genes are mouse ones. The missing CDR3 end, 4 residues past where the read stops, is filled in from the germline J gene. Other DNA sequences in the same sample also yield this CDR3. The V call is TRBV19, the J call TRBJ2-5, with 9 bases identical to TRBD1. Germline CDR1 reads FNHDT; CDR2 reads SITEND (reference sequence). The CDR3 length is 14 residues. The CDR3 bases that were read are TGTGCCAGCAGTATAAAACAGGGGGCGGAC. Encoded protein: CASSIKQGAD. The full CDR3 protein reads CASSIKQGADTQYF.

This clone turned up a few times. Gene names are the mouse ones. Here the CDR3 reads CASSALQGANSDYTF. CDR3 DNA (partial): TGTGCCAGCAGTGCCTTACAGGGGGCAAACTCC. The V and J genes are TRBV13-1 and TRBJ1-2; 8 bases map to TRBD1. The CDR3 is cut off 4 residues early in the read; its end comes from the germline J gene. The germline V gene encodes CDR1 NSHNY and CDR2 SYGAGN. CDR3 length: 15 amino acids. V dropped 3 bases and J dropped 0; count of bases not matched to a gene: 4.

This clone occurred many times. Here the gene names and germline are mouse. With the read ending 4 residues before the CDR3 end, the germline J gene is used to fill in that end. The rearrangement links TRBV13-3 to TRBJ2-5; the D is unclear. V gave up 0 bases and J gave up 0 bases, with 8 bases separating them. Germline V gives CDR1 NNHDY, CDR2 SYVADS. CDR3 size: 15 residues. CDR3 region: CASSDDSINQDTQYF. The DNA read from the CDR3 is TGTGCCAGCAGTGATGACAGTATTAACCAAGAC. The entire variable domain, with the rest obtained from reference TRBV13-3 and TRBJ2-5, is as follows: EAAVTQSPRSKVAVTGGKVTLSCHQTNNHDYMYWYRQDTGHGLRLIHYSYVADSTEKGDIPDGYKASRPSQENFSLILELASLSQTAVYFCASSDDSINQDTQYFGPGTRLLVL.

Of note for this clone: Mouse names are used for the genes. Read coverage stops 4 residues before the CDR3 terminus; the germline J gene supplies the remainder. The rearrangement uses TRBV13-3 and TRBJ2-3; D is perhaps TRBD2 (6 bases). Trimming left V 3 bases short and J 0 bases short, with 14 bases between. Germline lookup yields CDR1 NNHDY and CDR2 SYVADS. The CDR3 sequence is 16 residues long. The CDR3 bases that were read are TGTGCCAGCAGTGGGAAGGGAACTGGGAGTGCAGAA. Translation: CASSGKGTGSAE. The full CDR3 sequence reads CASSGKGTGSAETLYF.

This clone was found many times. Genes and germline come from the mouse. Read coverage stops 4 residues before the CDR3 terminus; the germline J gene supplies the remainder. The V call is TRBV1, the J call TRBJ2-7; D may be TRBD1 (5 bases). CDR3 length: 14 amino acids. V gave up 2 bases and J gave up 0 bases, with 8 bases separating them. Germline lookup yields CDR1 NSQYPW and CDR2 LRSPGD (reference sequence). The CDR3 spells CTCSARQGSYEQYF. CDR3 DNA (partial): TGCACCTGCAGTGCAAGGCAGGGCTCCTAT.

Details on this clone: Mouse names are used for the genes. The missing CDR3 end, 4 residues past where the read stops, is filled in from the germline J gene. V gene TRBV13-3 combines with J gene TRBJ2-1; 10 nucleotides line up with TRBD1. Germline V lookup: CDR1 NNHDY, CDR2 SYVADS. J was trimmed by 6 bases and V by 2 bases; bases with no gene match: 5. CDR3 size: 15 residues. The CDR3 sequence: CASSEGTGEVAEQFF. CDR3 DNA (partial): TGTGCCAGCAGTGAAGGGACAGGGGAAGTTGCT.

A note on this clone: Gene names and germline refer to mouse. From the germline J gene comes the end of the CDR3, since the read stops 4 residues before it. The chain couples TRBV17 to TRBJ2-7; possible D gene TRBD2, 6 bases. The length of the CDR3 is 14 residues. Germline CDR1 reads MNHDT; CDR2 reads YYDKIL. The covered CDR3 bases are TGTGCTAGCAGTAGAGATGGGGGAAGGTAT. Amino acids: CASSRDGGRY. The CDR3 reads in full as CASSRDGGRYEQYF.

To note about this clone: Gene names are the mouse ones. The read comes to an end 4 residues before the CDR3 does, leaving the germline J gene to fill in the end. The chain links TRBV5 to TRBJ2-3, with D possibly TRBD1 on 6 matching bases. CDR1 is LGHNA and CDR2 is YNLKQL in the germline V gene (reference sequence). The CDR3 is 16 residues long. Trimming took 4 bases from V and 0 from J, leaving 14 bases between them. The covered CDR3 bases are TGTGCCAGCAGCCCCTACAGGGAAACTAGTGCAGAA. Its translation is CASSPYRETSAE. The full CDR3 sequence reads CASSPYRETSAETLYF.

In the case of this clone: Gene names are the mouse ones. From the germline J gene comes the end of the CDR3, since the read stops 4 residues before it. This rearrangement joins TRBV17 to TRBJ1-1; possible D gene TRBD1, 5 bases. The CDR3 runs 13 residues. Germline V gene lookup returns CDR1 MNHDT and CDR2 YYDKIL. The CDR3 DNA, read in part, is TGTGCTAGCAGTAGTCCGGGGGGAGGA. It specifies CASSSPGGG. The CDR3 in full is CASSSPGGGEVFF. Variable domain in full (rest from reference TRBV17 and TRBJ1-1): DTTVKQNPRYKLARVGKPVNLICSQTMNHDTMYWYQKKPNQAPKLLLFYYDKILNREADTFEKFQSSRPNNSFCSLYIGSAGLEYSAMYLCASSSPGGGEVFFGKGTRLTVV.

This clone was counted a few times. All gene names here are mouse names. Read sequence stops 4 residues before the CDR3 end, and the germline J gene provides the missing end. The genes are TRBV13-3 and TRBJ2-1; TRBD1 aligns across 12 bases. Germline CDR1 and CDR2: NNHDY and SYVADS. The CDR3 extends over 13 amino acids. V shed 7 bases, J shed 6 bases, and the junction held 2 bases outside the gene matches. The CDR3 reads CASRDRGLAEQFF. The part of the CDR3 DNA that was read is TGTGCCAGCCGGGACAGGGGGCTTGCT.

This clone was counted ten times or more. Gene and germline names: mouse. Read sequence stops 4 residues before the CDR3 end, and the germline J gene provides the missing end. This sequence joins TRBV13-3 and TRBJ2-7, with 7 bases identical to TRBD1. After removal of 2 bases from V and 0 bases from J, the junction contained 2 bases not matched to a gene. This CDR3 has 14 amino acids. CDR1 and CDR2 from the germline V gene are NNHDY and SYVADS. The CDR3 sequence is CASSESGGSYEQYF. CDR3 bases read: TGTGCCAGCAGTGAATCAGGGGGCTCCTAT.

This clone was seen a few times. Each gene name is a mouse one. The read is 4 residues too short to cover the CDR3 end, so that end is filled in from the germline J gene. This rearrangement joins TRBV13-3 to TRBJ1-1, with unresolved D. This CDR3 comprises 13 residues. Germline CDR1 is NNHDY and CDR2 is SYVADS. Trimming took off 0 bases at V and 3 bases at J, with 6 bases between the two ends. CDR3 loop: CASSDDTHTEVFF. The CDR3 DNA, read in part, is TGTGCCAGCAGTGATGACACGCACACA.

Points on this clone: Here the gene names and germline are mouse. The missing CDR3 end, 4 residues past where the read stops, is filled in from the germline J gene. The chain uses TRBV19 and TRBJ2-1; D not certain. Germline lookup yields CDR1 FNHDT and CDR2 SITEND (reference sequence). The V and J ends lost 4 bases and 1 base respectively, with 9 bases between them. This CDR3 has 14 amino acids. The CDR3 is CASSSRQNYAEQFF. CDR3 bases read: TGTGCCAGCAGTTCCAGACAAAACTATGCT.

This clone turned up a few times. Gene and germline names: mouse. Coverage ceases 4 residues before the CDR3 finishes, and the germline J gene fills in the end. The J gene is TRBJ1-1, the V gene TRBV19; 8 bases agree with TRBD1. The V gene's germline CDR1 is FNHDT and CDR2 SITEND (reference sequence). The V and J ends lost 2 bases and 1 base, in that order; junction bases with no gene match: 7. The CDR3 sequence is 16 residues long. The part of the CDR3 DNA that was read is TGTGCCAGCAGTATTGCCAGGGGGCGCGGAAACACA. Protein: CASSIARGRGNT. The whole CDR3 is CASSIARGRGNTEVFF.

This clone occurred a few times. The listed genes are named as in mouse. Read data end 4 residues before the CDR3 end; the end is taken from the germline J gene. The chain carries TRBV19 and TRBJ2-4, with TRBD2 as a possible D gene (6 bases). Between the trimmed V and J ends, which lost 5 bases and 0 bases, there was a span of 13 bases. The CDR3 is made up of 15 amino acids. CDR1 FNHDT and CDR2 SITEND come from the germline V gene (reference sequence). CDR3 DNA (partial): TGTGCCAGCAGAGAGACTGGTACTAGTCAAAAC. This translates into CASRETGTSQN. The complete CDR3 protein is CASRETGTSQNTLYF.

This clone was detected only a few times. Germline and genes here are mouse. With the read ending 4 residues before the CDR3 end, the germline J gene is used to fill in that end. The chain carries TRBV1 and TRBJ1-1, with D hard to call. The CDR3 contains 12 residues. Germline V gene lookup returns CDR1 NSQYPW and CDR2 LRSPGD (reference sequence). CDR3 protein: CTCSASETEVFF. The part of the CDR3 DNA that was read is TGCACCTGCAGTGCCTCAGAGACA.

This clone was observed a few times. The gene names given are mouse names. The read halts 4 residues ahead of the CDR3 end, with the missing end drawn from the germline J gene. V and J are TRBV19 and TRBJ2-7, with 9 positions matching TRBD2. Germline values: CDR1 FNHDT, CDR2 SITEND (reference sequence). The CDR3 has 14 amino acids. The part of the CDR3 DNA that was read is TGTGCCAGCAGTACTCGGGACTGGGCTTAT. As protein: CASSTRDWAY. The CDR3 reads in full as CASSTRDWAYEQYF.